Following are 5 T cell receptor beta chains from one sample sequenced in a study of T cell responses to AZD1222 COVID-19 vaccine listed by TCRdb under 2021. The time point label, as the study defines it: about 28 days (+/-7) after the second vaccine dose. The library relied on the immunoSEQ multiplex PCR assay. The clones in this table, taken by TCRdb from immuneACCESS, are in-frame only. Not every clone is retained; where verified, under half of the shortfall comes from an unresolved V gene, and the cause of the rest is unknown. This sample holds 20,000 to 30,000 clones; around 87% were observed only once. The ten largest clonotypes hold around a third of the sample. Sequencing was performed on peripheral blood, taken 28 days after the second AZD1222 dose. The receptors derive from an adult who received the AZD1222 COVID-19 vaccine.

Only one count was recorded for this clone. The J gene is TRBJ2-2, the V gene TRBV10-3, with 8 bases matching TRBD1. CDR3 length: 16 residues. From germline, CDR1 is ENHRY and CDR2 SYGVKD. V was pared by 9 bases and J by 1 base, with 10 bases of the junction left unmatched. The CDR3 nucleotides read TGTGCCATGAAGATCGGACAGGGTCTGAACACCGGGGAGCTGTTTTTT. Translating it yields CAMKIGQGLNTGELFF.

The gene calls are TRBV19 and TRBJ2-7; tentative D call: TRBD2 (5 bases). The CDR3 totals 14 residues. Germline CDR1 LNHDA, CDR2 SQIVND (reference sequence). Deletions cut 0 bases from V and 3 bases from J, with 9 bases between. The CDR3 region has the DNA TGTGCCAGTAGTATAGATCAGAGGGACTACGAGCAGTACTTC. It codes for CASSIDQRDYEQYF.

This clone is deemed medium-sized. The chain links TRBV15 to TRBJ1-4; no reliable D call. This CDR3 is built from 10 residues. Germline V gives CDR1 LNHNV, CDR2 YYDKDF (reference sequence). V shed 0 bases and J shed 10 bases, with 0 bases lying between them. The CDR3 loop reads CATSREKLFF. CDR3 DNA sequence: TGTGCCACCAGCAGAGAAAAACTGTTTTTT.

This clone turned up a few times. This chain connects TRBV6-1 to TRBJ2-7, with D possibly TRBD2 on 6 matching bases. This CDR3 contains 15 residues. Germline lookup yields CDR1 MNHNS and CDR2 SASEGT. Trimming cost V 2 bases and J 2 bases, with 13 bases left between them. The chain's CDR3 is CASSESGSGPYEQYF. The CDR3 DNA is TGTGCCAGCAGTGAATCGGGTAGCGGACCCTACGAGCAGTACTTC.

V and J are TRBV4-2 and TRBJ1-2; D might be TRBD1 (6 bases). The CDR3 length is 14 residues. Germline V gene data show CDR1 as LGHNA and CDR2 as YNFKEQ. Trimming shortened V by 0 bases and J by 6 bases, and 11 bases separated the two germline ends. As DNA, the CDR3 is TGTGCCAGCAGCCAAGACAGGGGCGTGGATGGCTACACCTTC. Translation gives CASSQDRGVDGYTF.